The text below deals with one T cell receptor (beta chain). The clone's antigen remains unknown. No much larger clone exists at a distance of one base, and base qualities are not known. Receptors were amplified or captured by the immunoSEQ multiplex PCR assay. For the multiplex PCR, a mixture combining 60 forward primers for TCR Vbeta segments and 13 reverse primers for TCR Jbeta segments was used. A multiplex PCR assay on genomic DNA amplified the CDR3 region of rearranged TCR beta genes. The Illumina HiSeq System was used to sequence the amplified TCR beta libraries as 87-base-pair reads. The paper's data handling went like this. A later analysis tallied some 79 million unique TCR beta chains across the 610 or so repertoires, and around 10 million of those chains were shared by two or more donors. Raw reads were error-corrected and collapsed into unique sequences by a nearest-neighbor algorithm in which closely related sequences were merged to remove PCR and sequencing errors. Alignment of CDR3 sequences to IMGT reference sequences was used to assign V, D and J gene segments. Each retained sequence needed at least a six-nucleotide match to both a V gene segment and a J gene segment. A rearrangement counted as productive if the CDR3 had no stop codons and remained in frame with V and J, and every other rearrangement counted as non-productive. Following IMGT convention, CDR3 was defined as the stretch from the second conserved V-encoded cysteine to the conserved J-encoded phenylalanine. In an earlier analysis of just under 600 of the donors, sequences lacking an unambiguous match to a single V gene segment were excluded. In an earlier analysis of around 600 of the donors, V segments were called functional above 56.7% productive rearrangements and were called segregating when the between-donor standard deviation exceeded 5%. A statistical classification framework was developed to diagnose cytomegalovirus status using the catalog of TCR beta chain sequences. V and J gene assignment, in a later analysis, came from comparing TCR nucleotide sequences with IMGT/GENE-DB human TR gene sequences. In a later analysis, CDR3 sequences and most-parsimonious VDJ recombination scenarios were assigned using the TCRdist pipeline. In a later analysis, each TCR beta chain was defined by its CDR3 amino acid sequence together with its V-gene family, and reads without a unique V-gene family were excluded. In a later analysis, around 600 highly shared, low-generation-probability nucleotide sequences were removed to address suspected cross-contamination and a sequencing artifact. For each public chain, a later analysis derived a clonal expansion index from normalized ranks of inferred template counts within each repertoire. In a later analysis, generation probabilities were computed with a VDJ recombination model fitted to out-of-frame rearrangements, and the resulting probabilities were checked against IGoR. In a later analysis, hypergeometric tests were used to score TCR-TCR, TCR-HLA and TCR-CMV co-occurrence, with a repertoire-size bias correction applied to TCR pairs. To estimate false discovery rates, a later analysis permuted the HLA or CMV assignments 20 times. A later analysis grouped co-occurring TCRs with DBSCAN, adding TCRdist sequence similarity when clustering within HLA-allele-positive subsets. Co-occurrence clustering excluded repertoires with fewer than 30,000 or more than 120,000 public chains, plus five with anomalous nucleotide sharing. Held by TCRdb, this immuneACCESS table contains in-frame sequences only and omits some clones. Under half of the omission traces to an unresolved V gene where checked; the cause of the rest is unknown. V, J and clone size were drawn from that table, and D and trimming were deduced from the DNA. Recorded for this sample are 70,000 to 95,000 clones; approximately 72% of them occurred a single time. Around 9.1% of the sample is taken by the ten largest.

The data are from a study of cytomegalovirus exposure and HLA in healthy donors (dated by TCRdb to about 2017). About the study as a whole: An earlier analysis of approximately 640 of the donors reported 276 Gb of sequence data and roughly 100 million unique TCR beta sequences from some 180 million T cells. An earlier analysis of approximately 500 of the donors applied high-throughput TCR beta sequencing to assess whether each TCR beta V gene segment acted as functional or pseudogenic. A later genetic analysis took genome-wide SNP genotypes for about three fifths of the 666 donors and used that subset as a discovery cohort. The study was designed to test whether signatures of past pathogen exposure could be identified by cataloging public T cell receptors. Rather than using new phenotypic data, the later analysis identified candidate immune exposures from TCR beta sequences and from how often those sequences occurred across donors. Every discovery cohort repertoire had been produced on one sequencing platform. The number of typed donors differed by locus: about 620-640 for A, B, C, DRB1 and DQB1; approximately 530 for DQA1; around 580 for DPA1; and about 450 for DPB1. A later analysis re-examined previously published TCR beta repertoires from more than 600 donors and added high-resolution HLA genotyping to investigate patterns of TCR occurrence. Donor age, sex, ethnicity and CMV serostatus were collected together with the repertoire data. HLA typing included class I and class II loci at four-digit resolution. A handful of DR-DQ haplotypes were handled as single units for association and clustering because linkage in the cohort was strong. Of the roughly 400 genotyped donors, 75% to 85% were placed in the genetic ancestry cluster associated with self-reported Caucasian donors. Among approximately 370 genotyped donors of the cohort, an average of approximately 240,000 unique TCR beta nucleotide sequences was sequenced per donor, of which about 19% were non-productive. Roughly 300 gigabases of sequencing data and 91 million or so unique TCR sequences made up an early release that covered 640 HLA-typed donors. The study combined high-throughput TCR immunosequencing, statistical association of individual TCRs with disease status, and machine learning to predict cytomegalovirus infection status. The study profiled the T cell repertoires of 666 subjects by immunosequencing and related them to cytomegalovirus serostatus. A separate validation cohort of roughly 130 different subjects was used in addition to the approximately 700-subject first cohort. The study at large found these results: According to the authors, the approach could potentially be generalized to other disease states and immunological phenotypes. An earlier analysis of 587 of the donors showed that most TCR beta V segments appeared in productive rearrangements either about 87% or about 30% of the time, which broadly matched IMGT annotations. According to a later analysis, TCR association rates differed among HLA loci, with DRB1 alleles showing the most associated TCRs and HLA-C alleles showing the fewest. In the study, approximately 150 TCR beta chains were listed as associated with cytomegalovirus. In a later genetic analysis, fewer N-insertions in productive TCRs were reported among donors in an Asian-associated ancestry cluster than the 666-donor mean. In a later analysis, several top co-occurrence clusters were reported to appear linked to parvovirus B19, influenza, CMV and Epstein-Barr virus. Some IMGT-functional V segments, including TRBV6-2 and TRBV6-3, could not be told apart with the 87-base-pair reads, so those segments were excluded. Linkage disequilibrium might explain the correlated functional status among segregating V segments, but an unknown experimental factor could not be excluded. The only immune exposure information available for the cohort was CMV serostatus. The classifier was reported to diagnose cytomegalovirus status with high specificity and sensitivity in both the original cohort and the validation cohort. In this cohort, only TCR beta chains were sequenced, and detectable features were limited by the absence of alpha or paired-chain data. In a later analysis, most CMV-associated TCR beta chains were found to appear HLA-restricted, with HLA associations seemingly driven largely by CMV exposure. A later analysis associated 15,000 or so TCR beta sequences with specific HLA alleles at a false discovery rate of 0.05. While some public TCRs were present in many individuals, most TCR sequences turned up only very rarely across donors. Because counts were too low, seventeen rarely observed V segments, including chromosome 9 orphons, were excluded from the earlier analysis of a few hundred of the donors. Assigning TCR associations to individual alleles was difficult when HLA alleles, especially DR and DQ, strongly co-occurred. A further reported finding was that TCR beta sequences accurately predicted the HLA-A and HLA-B alleles for most subjects in the first cohort. In vitro tests confirmed that a few of the cytomegalovirus-associated TCR beta chains recognize cytomegalovirus antigens. In a later analysis, HLA-associated TCR beta chains showed more clonal expansion and lower generation probabilities than non-associated chains that were equally common. The presence/absence analyses assumed that sequencing depth was roughly uniform across donors, and that assumption may not be true. A cluster of highly shared sequence variants was judged likely to be a technical artifact of the sequencing pipeline. A later genetic analysis associated a missense DCLRE1C variant with V-gene and J-gene trimming of TCR beta chains, and an independent cohort replicated the association. HLA typing was unavailable for some donors at each locus, so association tests used only the typed subset.

The cohort was made up of several hundred healthy bone marrow donors. Cohort members were all nominally healthy when sampled, although unrecorded immune exposures were likely present. The donor tested CMV seropositive, placing the donor among the 290 or so seropositive members of the cohort. Every donor gave a peripheral blood sample, and the peripheral blood mononuclear cells from that sample were used for TCR beta sequencing. Genomic DNA extraction from the blood cell samples was performed with the Qiagen DNeasy Blood Extraction Kit. Clipping removes 5 bases from V and 2 bases from J, with 8 as the unmatched junction base count. The CDR1 and CDR2 encoded by the germline V gene are SGHRS and YFSETQ. Including the terminal cysteine and phenylalanine, the CDR3 comprises 15 residues. Only the CDR3 portion is preserved as DNA: 45 bases, with reading frame beginning at the first base.

This receptor was identified in a man in his thirties or forties in good health and CMV-seropositive. Here the chain combines TRBV5-1 and TRBJ2-3; 7 junctional bases match TRBD1. Sequenced: PBMCs. The CDR3 here reads CASSRTGDYTDTQYF. The DNA sequence follows: TGCGCCAGCAGTCGGACAGGAGATTACACAGATACGCAGTATTTT. The reference TRBV5-1 and TRBJ2-3 proteins fill in what lies around the CDR3, so the full variable domain reads KAGVTQTPRYLIKTRGQQVTLSCSPISGHRSVSWYQQTPGQGLQFLFEYFSETQRNKGNFPGRFSGRQFSNSRSEMNVSTLELGDSALYLCASSRTGDYTDTQYFGPGTRLTVL.